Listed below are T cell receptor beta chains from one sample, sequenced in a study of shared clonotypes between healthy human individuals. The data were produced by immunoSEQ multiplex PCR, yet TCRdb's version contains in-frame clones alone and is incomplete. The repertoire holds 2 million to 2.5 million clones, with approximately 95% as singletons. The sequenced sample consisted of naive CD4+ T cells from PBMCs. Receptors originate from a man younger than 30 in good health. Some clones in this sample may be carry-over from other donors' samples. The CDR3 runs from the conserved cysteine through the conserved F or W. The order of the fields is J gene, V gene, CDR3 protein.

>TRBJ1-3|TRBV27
CASSGTGQGIAGNTIYF
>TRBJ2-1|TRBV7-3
CASSSLAGLVDEQFF
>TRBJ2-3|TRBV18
CASSPFGAGFTDTQYF
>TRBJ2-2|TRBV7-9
CASSPGSLGRTGELFF
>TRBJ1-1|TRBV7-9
CASSLLEGEAFF
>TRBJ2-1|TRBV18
CASSPGDPYNEQFF
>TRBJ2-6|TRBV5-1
CASSSGVVGGTDTSSGANVLTF
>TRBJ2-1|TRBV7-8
CASSLDRGQYNEQFF
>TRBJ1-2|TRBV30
CAWAGGRYGYTF
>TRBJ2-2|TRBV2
CASNRDRGTTGELFF
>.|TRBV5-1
CASSLTDTYEQYF
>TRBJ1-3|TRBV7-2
CASSLVSFSGNTIYF
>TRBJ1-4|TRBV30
CAWSGIGRREKLFF
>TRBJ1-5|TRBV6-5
CASSHSRNQPQHF